These 4 T cell receptor beta chains originate from one sample sequenced in a study of T cell changes during pregnancy in multiple sclerosis. The repertoire was sequenced with immunoSEQ multiplex PCR; TCRdb's copy has only in-frame clones and lacks some. The sample includes 40,000 or so clones, around nine tenths of them seen just once. This specimen was CD4+ T cells from peripheral blood mononuclear cells, taken in the third trimester of pregnancy. The source of these receptors is a female donor with multiple sclerosis, enrolled in a pregnancy study.

The V and J genes are TRBV29-1 and TRBJ2-2; 9 positions match TRBD1. The CDR3 runs to 15 residues. Germline loops: CDR1 SQVTM, CDR2 ANQGSEA. J lost 4 bases, V lost 6 bases, and 9 bases had no gene match. CDR3 sequence (DNA): TGCAGCGTGCGAACAGGGGGCGCAGGCACCGGGGAGCTGTTTTTT. Amino acid sequence: CSVRTGGAGTGELFF.

The chain combines TRBV5-4 with TRBJ1-1, with D unclear. The CDR3 totals 15 residues. The germline V gene has CDR1 SGHNT and CDR2 YYREEE (reference sequence). The V end lost 2 bases, the J end lost 1 base, and 12 bases lay between the germline ends. The CDR3 DNA reads as TGTGCCAGCAGCTTTGGCACATCAGGGAACACTGAAGCTTTCTTT. This gives the protein CASSFGTSGNTEAFF.

The rearrangement uses TRBV5-1 and TRBJ2-1, with TRBD1 matching over 9 bases. Germline CDR1 SGHRS, CDR2 YFSETQ. The CDR3 has 15 residues. V trimming: 4 bases; J trimming: 2 bases; junction bases outside the gene matches: 4. The CDR3 DNA is TGCGCCAGCAGCCCGGGGGACAGGGCCTACAATGAGCAGTTCTTC. Protein product: CASSPGDRAYNEQFF.

The chain links TRBV2 to TRBJ2-1; 16 bases match TRBD2. CDR3 length equals 16 residues. Per germline, CDR1 SNHLY and CDR2 FYNNEI. The V gene end was trimmed by 5 bases and the J gene end by 9 bases; junction bases not matched to a gene: 7. The CDR3 sequence: CASSPPGTSGRGEQFF. CDR3 sequence (DNA): TGTGCCAGCAGTCCCCCCGGGACTAGCGGGAGGGGTGAGCAGTTCTTC.